Shown below are 18 T cell receptor beta chains from a single sample sequenced in a study of blood T cell repertoires in COVID-19. Sequencing used immunoSEQ multiplex PCR; TCRdb keeps in-frame clones, though not all of them. There are under 80,000 clones in the sample; about 86% occur only once, and 3.5% to 5% lies in the top ten. The sequenced sample consisted of peripheral blood. The receptor set was obtained from a man aged 50 or older with active COVID-19.

The V and J genes are TRBV27 and TRBJ2-1, with TRBD1 as a possible D gene (6 bases). CDR3 length: 16 amino acids. From germline, CDR1 is MNHEY and CDR2 SMNVEV (reference sequence). The V end was cut by 8 bases, the J end by 7 bases, with 24 bases between. CDR3 loop: CASAVSGTSVWNEQFF. CDR3 coding DNA: TGTGCCAGCGCCGTAAGTGGGACAAGCGTATGGAATGAGCAGTTCTTC.

The chain employs TRBV6-5 and TRBJ1-2; D is undetermined. The germline V gene encodes CDR1 MNHEY and CDR2 SVGAGI. V gave up 6 bases and J gave up 6 bases, with 20 bases separating them. CDR3 length: 15 residues. CDR3 DNA: TGTGCCAGCAGGGTCGTCGGGGTGGGAGTTGATGGCTACACCTTC. It specifies CASRVVGVGVDGYTF.

This clone has just a few counts. The chain carries TRBV10-1 and TRBJ2-2; 7 bases are a match to TRBD1. Trimming took 8 bases from V and 4 from J; bases not matched to a gene: 13. Germline values: CDR1 WNHNN, CDR2 SYGVQD (reference sequence). The CDR3 totals 16 residues. The CDR3: CASEDHGQEFTGELFF. The CDR3 DNA sequence: TGCGCCAGCGAAGACCACGGACAGGAATTCACCGGGGAGCTGTTTTTT.

V gene TRBV18 combines with J gene TRBJ2-3, with 8 nucleotides matching TRBD2. The CDR3 totals 16 residues. The germline V gene encodes CDR1 KGHSH and CDR2 LQKENI. Losses at the gene ends were 0 bases for V and 2 bases for J; bases not matched to a gene: 4. This chain's CDR3 is CASSPPGGRPTDTQYF. As DNA, the CDR3 is TGTGCCAGCTCACCACCGGGCGGGAGGCCCACAGATACGCAGTATTTT.

J is TRBJ2-1 and V is TRBV7-9; 10 bases agree with TRBD2. Germline-derived CDR1 and CDR2 are SEHNR and FQNEAQ (reference sequence). Trimming removed 3 bases from V and 0 bases from J; junction bases left unmatched: 8. This CDR3 has 18 residues. The CDR3 bases are TGTGCCAGCAGCTTTTCAGCGGGGGGGGATAGCTCCTACAATGAGCAGTTCTTC. Its translation: CASSFSAGGDSSYNEQFF.

The chain couples TRBV28 to TRBJ2-1; 7 bases line up with TRBD2. The CDR3 has 15 residues. J gave up 0 bases and V 8 bases, and 7 bases lay outside the gene matches. Germline V lookup: CDR1 MDHEN, CDR2 SYDVKM. CDR3 region: CASLTGGSSYNEQFF. CDR3 nucleotides: TGTGCCAGCCTAACGGGGGGTAGCTCCTACAATGAGCAGTTCTTC.

CDR3: CASSYLSPDSSDTQYF. CDR3 in DNA: TGTGCCAGCAGTTACCTATCCCCAGACTCATCAGATACGCAGTATTTT. The gene calls are TRBV6-5 and TRBJ2-3; no definite D call. This CDR3 is 16 amino acids long. Trimming left V 2 bases short and J 4 bases short, with 16 bases between. Per germline, CDR1 MNHEY and CDR2 SVGAGI.

The V and J genes are TRBV9 and TRBJ1-6; no firm D call. The V gene lost 3 bases and the J gene lost 0 bases, with 7 bases spanning the gap. CDR3 length: 15 residues. The germline CDR1 and CDR2 sequences are SGDLS and YYNGEE. The CDR3 DNA reads as TGTGCCAGCAGCGGCGGCGGCTCCTATAATTCACCCCTCCACTTT. Amino acids: CASSGGGSYNSPLHF.

The rearrangement uses TRBV4-3 and TRBJ1-4; D is perhaps TRBD1 (5 bases). This CDR3 has 17 amino acids. Per germline, CDR1 LGHNA and CDR2 YSLEER. Trimming cost V 1 base and J 5 bases, with 17 bases left between them. The CDR3 coding sequence is TGCGCCAGCAGCCAAGGGCCTCTGGGGGGAGTAAATGAAAAACTGTTTTTT. This codes for CASSQGPLGGVNEKLFF.

This clone has a handful of counts. The chain uses TRBV5-6 and TRBJ1-4; 8 positions match TRBD1. The CDR3 is made up of 13 amino acids. V shed 4 bases and J 7 bases; nucleotides not matched to a gene: 3. Germline CDR1 SGHDT, CDR2 YYEEEE. The CDR3 bases are TGTGCCAGCAGCCTTGACAGGGGTGAAAAACTGTTTTTT. This encodes CASSLDRGEKLFF.

The chain combines TRBV28 with TRBJ2-2; TRBD2 matches at 9 bases. V lost 8 bases, J lost 4 bases, and 11 bases stayed unmatched. The CDR3 loop spans 16 amino acids. Germline-derived CDR1 and CDR2 are MDHEN and SYDVKM. CDR3 in amino acids: CASGFPSGRTTGELFF. In nucleotides, the CDR3 is TGTGCCAGCGGATTCCCAAGCGGGAGGACCACCGGGGAGCTGTTTTTT.

This clone was seen only a few times. The CDR3 is CASSPENQGGSYEQYF. Written as DNA, the CDR3 is TGTGCCAGCTCACCAGAAAACCAGGGAGGATCCTACGAGCAGTACTTC. The chain employs TRBV18 and TRBJ2-7; perhaps TRBD2 as D (6 bases). The CDR3 totals 16 residues. Trimming shortened V by 2 bases and J by 1 base, and 15 bases separated the two germline ends. Germline values: CDR1 KGHSH, CDR2 LQKENI. Full variable domain (missing parts from reference TRBV18 and TRBJ2-7): NAGVMQNPRHLVRRRGQEARLRCSPMKGHSHVYWYRQLPEEGLKFMVYLQKENIIDESGMPKERFSAEFPKEGPSILRIQQVVRGDSAAYFCASSPENQGGSYEQYFGPGTRLTVT.

This chain links TRBV5-1 with TRBJ2-7; tentative D call: TRBD2 (5 bases). This CDR3 region has 14 residues. Germline CDR1 is SGHRS and CDR2 is YFSETQ. Trimming cost V 0 bases and J 0 bases, with 7 bases left between them. Here the CDR3 DNA reads TGCGCCAGCAGCTTGGTTGGGAGCTCCTACGAGCAGTACTTC. Its protein product is CASSLVGSSYEQYF. The whole variable domain, remainder taken from reference TRBV5-1 and TRBJ2-7, is KAGVTQTPRYLIKTRGQQVTLSCSPISGHRSVSWYQQTPGQGLQFLFEYFSETQRNKGNFPGRFSGRQFSNSRSEMNVSTLELGDSALYLCASSLVGSSYEQYFGPGTRLTVT.

The CDR3 here is CATRRAENTGELFF. The CDR3 DNA is TGTGCCACCAGGCGGGCAGAAAACACCGGGGAGCTGTTTTTT. This chain connects TRBV24-1 to TRBJ2-2, with a tentative D call TRBD2 (5 bases). CDR1 and CDR2 from the germline V gene are KGHDR and SFDVKD. This CDR3 has 14 residues. V lost 7 bases and J lost 2, with 10 bases in between.

This clone turned up a few times. This chain uses TRBV5-1 with TRBJ1-2; 8 positions match TRBD1. The germline V gene encodes CDR1 SGHRS and CDR2 YFSETQ. V shed 0 bases, J shed 5 bases, and the junction held 3 bases outside the gene matches. This CDR3 contains 14 residues. CDR3 region: CASSLGDRSYGYTF. The CDR3 DNA follows: TGCGCCAGCAGCTTGGGGGACAGGTCTTATGGCTACACCTTC.

The chain recombines TRBV27 with TRBJ1-6; the match to TRBD1 covers 7 bases. The CDR3 extends over 15 amino acids. After removal of 6 bases from V and 10 bases from J, the junction contained 12 bases not matched to a gene. Germline CDR1 and CDR2: MNHEY and SMNVEV (reference sequence). This CDR3 reads CASRDDRDVNSPLHF. The CDR3 nucleotides are TGTGCCAGCAGAGATGACAGGGACGTGAACTCACCCCTCCACTTT.

The genes are TRBV6-4 and TRBJ2-3; D is perhaps TRBD2 (6 bases). The ends were cut back, 6 bases at V and 6 bases at J, with 16 bases in the middle. CDR3 size: 14 residues. Germline CDR1 reads MRHNA; CDR2 reads SNTAGT. The CDR3 region is CASSETRDRDTQYF. DNA of the CDR3: TGTGCCAGCAGCGAGACTAGAGATAGGGATACGCAGTATTTT.

The rearrangement joins TRBV2 to TRBJ1-5; 11 bases are a match to TRBD1. V was clipped by 6 bases and J by 6 bases; unmatched bases: 7. Germline V gives CDR1 SNHLY, CDR2 FYNNEI. The CDR3 consists of 15 residues. CDR3 nucleotide sequence: TGTGCCAGCAGGTGGGGACAGGGGGAAAGTCAGCCCCAGCATTTT. The encoded protein is CASRWGQGESQPQHF.